Listed below are T cell receptor beta chains from one sample, sequenced in a study of shared clonotypes between healthy human individuals. Data came from immunoSEQ multiplex PCR; TCRdb stores just in-frame clones and leaves some out. The sample has 2 million to 3 million clones, approximately 94% seen once. Material for sequencing was naive CD4+ T cells sorted from blood. The receptors derive from a man younger than 35 in good health. CDR3s include the opening cysteine and the closing phenylalanine or tryptophan. Each record gives: clone size, D gene, V gene, J gene, CDR3 DNA, CDR3 protein. A D gene is named only where the DNA matches it firmly. Not every row has a clone size; where given, it reads once, few, many or a size class.

abundance: once
d_gene: NA
v_gene: TRBV4-1
j_gene: TRBJ1-4
CDR3nt: TGCGCCAGCAGCCAATGGTTCGGTGAAAAACTGTTTTTT
CDR3aa: CASSQWFGEKLFF

abundance: NA
d_gene: TRBD1
v_gene: TRBV10-1
j_gene: TRBJ2-2
CDR3nt: TGCGCCAGCAGTGAAATCCCGGGACAGGGTAGTGGGACCGGGGAGCTGTTTTTT
CDR3aa: CASSEIPGQGSGTGELFF

abundance: few
d_gene: NA
v_gene: TRBV27
j_gene: TRBJ2-1
CDR3nt: TGTGCCACCTCGGAGTACAATGAGCAGTTCTTC
CDR3aa: CATSEYNEQFF

abundance: NA
d_gene: TRBD2
v_gene: TRBV5-1
j_gene: TRBJ2-7
CDR3nt: TGCGCCAGCAGCTTGGGGGCGGGAGGGCCGTCCGAGCAGTACTTC
CDR3aa: CASSLGAGGPSEQYF

abundance: NA
d_gene: TRBD2
v_gene: TRBV5-1
j_gene: TRBJ2-1
CDR3nt: TGCGCCAGCAGCTCCGGGACTAGCGGGGGCAATGAGCAGTTCTTC
CDR3aa: CASSSGTSGGNEQFF

abundance: NA
d_gene: NA
v_gene: TRBV20-1
j_gene: TRBJ2-1
CDR3nt: TGCAGGACCCAAGGGGATGAGCAGTTCTTC
CDR3aa: CRTQGDEQFF

abundance: NA
d_gene: NA
v_gene: TRBV2
j_gene: TRBJ2-5
CDR3nt: TGTGCCAGCAGTGACAGGGCTCCCCAAGAGACCCAGTACTTC
CDR3aa: CASSDRAPQETQYF

abundance: NA
d_gene: TRBD2
v_gene: TRBV11-1
j_gene: TRBJ2-7
CDR3nt: TGTGCCAGCAGCTTGACGGGAGGGTCCTACGAGCAGTACTTC
CDR3aa: CASSLTGGSYEQYF

abundance: NA
d_gene: NA
v_gene: TRBV7-6
j_gene: TRBJ2-2
CDR3nt: TGTGCCAGCAGCTTAGCCACTAACACCGGGGAGCTGTTTTTT
CDR3aa: CASSLATNTGELFF

abundance: NA
d_gene: TRBD1
v_gene: TRBV11-3
j_gene: TRBJ2-5
CDR3nt: TGTGCCAGCAGCGGAGGACAGGGGAGGGGAGAGACCCAGTACTTC
CDR3aa: CASSGGQGRGETQYF

abundance: NA
d_gene: NA
v_gene: TRBV2
j_gene: TRBJ1-2
CDR3nt: TGTGCCAGCAGTGAAGATGGGGCCGGAATGGGCTACACCTTC
CDR3aa: CASSEDGAGMGYTF

abundance: once
d_gene: TRBD1
v_gene: TRBV5-1
j_gene: TRBJ2-2
CDR3nt: TGCGCCAGCAGTTCCTCGGGACAGGGGGCGGCCCTGAACACCGGGGAGCTGTTTTTT
CDR3aa: CASSSSGQGAALNTGELFF

abundance: once
d_gene: NA
v_gene: TRBV6-5
j_gene: TRBJ1-1
CDR3nt: TGTGCCAGCAGTTACGTGGGCGGGAACACTGAAGCTTTCTTT
CDR3aa: CASSYVGGNTEAFF

abundance: NA
d_gene: TRBD1
v_gene: TRBV5-4
j_gene: TRBJ1-4
CDR3nt: TGTGCCAGCAGCCTGGGACAGTGGGCAACTAATGAAAAACTGTTTTTT
CDR3aa: CASSLGQWATNEKLFF

abundance: NA
d_gene: NA
v_gene: TRBV5-1
j_gene: TRBJ2-2
CDR3nt: TGCGCCAGCGGTCCGGGCGGTAACACCGGGGAGCTGTTTTTT
CDR3aa: CASGPGGNTGELFF

abundance: NA
d_gene: NA
v_gene: TRBV5-6
j_gene: TRBJ2-3
CDR3nt: TGTGCCAGCAGCTTGGCCGGGGGTCCGTGGGACACAGATACGCAGTATTTT
CDR3aa: CASSLAGGPWDTDTQYF

abundance: NA
d_gene: NA
v_gene: TRBV27
j_gene: TRBJ2-3
CDR3nt: TGTGCCAGCAGAAGGGGGAGTCAAGATACGCAGTATTTT
CDR3aa: CASRRGSQDTQYF

abundance: NA
d_gene: NA
v_gene: TRBV5-6
j_gene: TRBJ1-3
CDR3nt: TGTGCCAGCAGTACGCTAGGTGGCACCATATATTTT
CDR3aa: CASSTLGGTIYF

abundance: NA
d_gene: NA
v_gene: TRBV7-6
j_gene: TRBJ1-3
CDR3nt: TGTGCCAGCAGCCACGGTGGAAACACCATATATTTT
CDR3aa: CASSHGGNTIYF

abundance: NA
d_gene: NA
v_gene: TRBV10-1
j_gene: TRBJ2-1
CDR3nt: TGCGCCAGCCGCGCGTCGGGTGGGAATGAGCAGTTCTTC
CDR3aa: CASRASGGNEQFF

abundance: NA
d_gene: NA
v_gene: TRBV5-1
j_gene: TRBJ1-2
CDR3nt: TGCGCCAGCAGCTTGAAGTTGAAGGTAGGCTACACCTTC
CDR3aa: CASSLKLKVGYTF

abundance: NA
d_gene: TRBD2
v_gene: TRBV6-1
j_gene: TRBJ2-5
CDR3nt: TGTGCCAGCAGTGGGAGCGGGGGGGCCGTTACGGAGACCCAGTACTTC
CDR3aa: CASSGSGGAVTETQYF

abundance: NA
d_gene: TRBD2
v_gene: TRBV9
j_gene: TRBJ2-3
CDR3nt: TGTGCCAGCAGCGTTCGGGAGGGCCTGGCAGATACGCAGTATTTT
CDR3aa: CASSVREGLADTQYF

abundance: NA
d_gene: NA
v_gene: TRBV6-1
j_gene: TRBJ2-2
CDR3nt: TGTGCCAGCAGTGAGTTGCTGGAGGTTTTT
CDR3aa: CASSELLEVF

abundance: NA
d_gene: NA
v_gene: TRBV6-9
j_gene: TRBJ2-2
CDR3nt: TGTGCCAGCGGTTACACCGGGGAGCTGTTTTTT
CDR3aa: CASGYTGELFF

abundance: NA
d_gene: NA
v_gene: TRBV4-1
j_gene: TRBJ1-6
CDR3nt: TGCGCCAGCGAAGGACAGATAAATTCACCCCTCCACTTT
CDR3aa: CASEGQINSPLHF